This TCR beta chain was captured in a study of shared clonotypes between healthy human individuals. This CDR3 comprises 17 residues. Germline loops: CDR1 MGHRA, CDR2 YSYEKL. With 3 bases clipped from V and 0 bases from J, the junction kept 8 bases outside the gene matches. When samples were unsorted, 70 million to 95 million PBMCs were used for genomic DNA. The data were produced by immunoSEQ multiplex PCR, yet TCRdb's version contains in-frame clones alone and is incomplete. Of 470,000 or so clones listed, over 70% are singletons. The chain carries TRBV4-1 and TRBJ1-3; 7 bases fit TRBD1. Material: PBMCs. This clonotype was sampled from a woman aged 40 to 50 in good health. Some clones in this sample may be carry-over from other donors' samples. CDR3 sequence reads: CASSHVKGTASGNTIYF. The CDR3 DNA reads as TGCGCCAGCAGCCACGTCAAAGGGACAGCCTCTGGAAACACCATATATTTT.